This paragraph covers one T cell receptor (beta chain) sequence. Its antigen is still unknown. No much larger clone is present one base from it, and per-base qualities are unavailable. The immunoSEQ Assay, a bias-controlled multiplex PCR, was used to amplify TCRbeta CDR3 regions from genomic DNA. As for how the authors treated the data: Nucleated cell counts per sample were estimated from amplification of reference gene primers within the assay. To quantify the absolute abundance of each unique TCRbeta CDR3 rearrangement, sequence reads were collapsed and filtered. For each sample, productive Simpson clonality was calculated as the square root of Simpson's diversity index across productive rearrangements. TCRdb carries this immuneACCESS record with in-frame sequences only. Its versions omit some clonotypes, under half of them owing to an unresolved V gene in the studies checked, with the rest unexplained. The V and J calls and clone size were taken over from that table, and D and trimming were inferred from the DNA. Across this sample there are fewer than 300,000 clones, with 70% to 90% seen only once. In total, the top ten clones hold 3.5% to 4.5% of the sample.

The sample comes from a study of blood T cell repertoires in COVID-19 (dated by TCRdb to about 2020). Study-wide context: The collaborator samples originated in the United States, Italy and Spain and spanned the acute and convalescent phases of COVID-19. Where available, HLA class I and class II types were obtained from metadata supplied by the sample provider rather than from assay-based typing. Samples were obtained from the ongoing ImmuneRACE study (first 160 participants) and from over 1,000 subjects provided by 6 global collaborators. The repertoires were released in a freely available public database intended as a resource for research on the immune response to SARS-CoV-2. The prospective study material was composed of cDNA or gDNA derived from T cells, B-cell-depleted T cells, or PBMCs. Nearly every sample came with metadata listing a de-identified subject ID, COVID-19 status, age in years and sex. Deeply sampled blood TCRbeta repertoires from subjects exposed to, actively infected with, or recovered from COVID-19 were included in the dataset. General study outcomes and caveats: How much clinical and demographic metadata was included differed by source and by participant, and the metadata was provided uncurated.

Participants in the prospective study were enrolled through a virtual design, were aged roughly 18 to 100 years, and lived in approximately 24 United States geographic areas. Cohort assignment in the prospective study relied on participant-reported clinical history from a screening survey and a study questionnaire. ImmuneRACE Cohort 3 recovered participants were defined by two consecutive negative NP/OP PCR tests, healthcare professional clearance, or symptom resolution. In the prospective study, whole blood, serum and a nasopharyngeal or oropharyngeal swab were collected from each participant by mobile phlebotomists. Prospective study participants could optionally give additional blood draws and questionnaires over a roughly two-month period. Blood samples from the prospective study were shipped frozen or at room temperature prior to DNA extraction. At the junction V is shortened by 3 bases and J by 0 bases, with 6 bases in between. The germline V gene (reference sequence) gives CDR1 as DFQATT and CDR2 as SNEGSKA. The CDR3, from cysteine to phenylalanine, totals 13 residues. Kept here is only the CDR3 DNA, which spans 39 bases and is read in frame from base 1.

The sequencing input was PBMCs or T cells enriched from blood (not recorded which). The TCR comes from a woman younger than 45 who had recovered from COVID-19. The chain uses TRBV20-1 and TRBJ2-1; the D segment cannot be called with confidence. The CDR3 amino acid sequence is: CSASRSSYNEQFF. The DNA is TGCAGTGCTAGTAGGAGCTCCTACAATGAGCAGTTCTTC.